The 17 T cell receptor beta chains below all came from one sample that was sequenced in a study of blood T cell repertoires in COVID-19. Profiled with immunoSEQ multiplex PCR; TCRdb holds only in-frame clones, not every one. The sample carries approximately 100,000 clones, around 84% recorded once. The specimen sequenced was peripheral blood. The receptors were sampled from a woman older than 75 with active or convalescent COVID-19.

The CDR3 sequence: CASSFLLTGVSNQPQHF. The CDR3 DNA reads TGTGCCAGCAGCTTCCTACTTACAGGGGTCTCCAATCAGCCCCAGCATTTT. The chain carries TRBV5-5 and TRBJ1-5; 7 bases align to TRBD1. This CDR3 region has 17 residues. Germline V gene sequence: CDR1 SGHKS, CDR2 YYEKEE (reference sequence). The ends lost 2 bases at V and 3 bases at J; junction bases unmatched: 11. The full variable domain, its missing parts supplied by reference TRBV5-5 and TRBJ1-5, is DAGVTQSPTHLIKTRGQQVTLRCSPISGHKSVSWYQQVLGQGPQFIFQYYEKEERGRGNFPDRFSARQFPNYSSELNVNALLLGDSALYLCASSFLLTGVSNQPQHFGDGTRLSIL.

In this sample, this clone turned up once. This chain links TRBV13 with TRBJ1-2, with unresolved D. Germline assignment: CDR1 PRHDT and CDR2 FYEKMQ (reference sequence). The CDR3 sequence is 16 residues long. V lost 4 bases and J lost 6, with 21 bases in between. CDR3 protein: CASSYIPEGGRNGYTF. In DNA, the CDR3 is TGTGCCAGCAGCTATATCCCCGAGGGCGGGAGGAATGGCTACACCTTC.

V is TRBV6-6 and J is TRBJ1-1; 7 nucleotides line up with TRBD1. V trimming: 6 bases; J trimming: 3 bases; junction bases outside the gene matches: 7. CDR1 MNHNY and CDR2 SVGAGI come from the germline V gene (reference sequence). The CDR3 has 14 amino acids. This CDR3 is CASRSTGTHTEAFF. The CDR3 DNA follows: TGTGCCAGCAGGTCGACAGGGACACACACTGAAGCTTTCTTT.

This clone was found a few times. The rearrangement links TRBV27 to TRBJ1-1, with 7 bases aligning to TRBD1. Germline V gene lookup returns CDR1 MNHEY and CDR2 SMNVEV (reference sequence). The CDR3 extends over 13 amino acids. Trimming at V came to 4 bases and at J to 11 bases, leaving 10 bases not matched to a gene. CDR3 DNA: TGTGCCAGCAGTTATCAATCAACAGGGGTGGCTTTCTTT. It encodes CASSYQSTGVAFF.

A few counts support this clone. The chain has TRBV3-1 (or the pseudogene TRBV3-2) and TRBJ1-2, with D perhaps TRBD1 (6 bases). Germline CDR1 and CDR2: LGHDT and YNNKEL (reference sequence). CDR3 length equals 13 residues. Trimming pared 0 bases from V and 6 bases from J, leaving 8 bases between. DNA of the CDR3: TGTGCCAGCAGCCAAGAGCAGGGGAATGGCTACACCTTC. It is translated as CASSQEQGNGYTF.

The chain recombines TRBV15 with TRBJ2-2; TRBD2 agrees at 7 bases. Germline trimming cut 5 bases from V and 7 bases from J; bases unmatched to any gene: 10. CDR1 and CDR2 from the germline V gene are LNHNV and YYDKDF (reference sequence). This CDR3 is built from 15 residues. The CDR3 DNA is TGTGCCACCAGCCCCAGGCGAGGGAGGGGCGGGGAGCTGTTTTTT. Its translation is CATSPRRGRGGELFF. Complete variable domain (other parts from reference TRBV15 and TRBJ2-2): DAMVIQNPRYQVTQFGKPVTLSCSQTLNHNVMYWYQQKSSQAPKLLFHYYDKDFNNEADTPDNFQSRRPNTSFCFLDIRSPGLGDTAMYLCATSPRRGRGGELFFGEGSRLTVL.

The chain joins TRBV5-1 to TRBJ1-2; 8 bases line up with TRBD1. This CDR3 is 15 amino acids long. The germline V gene encodes CDR1 SGHRS and CDR2 YFSETQ. V dropped 2 bases and J dropped 8; count of bases not matched to a gene: 11. The CDR3 DNA reads TGCGCCAGCAGCTTAGCAGGGGGCACGGATAACGGCTACACCTTC. Translation: CASSLAGGTDNGYTF.

The chain links TRBV20-1 to TRBJ1-3; tentative D call: TRBD1 (5 bases). The CDR3 totals 11 residues. From germline, CDR1 is DFQATT and CDR2 SNEGSKA (reference sequence). V shed 6 bases and J shed 4 bases, with 7 bases lying between them. For the CDR3, the DNA is TGCAGTGCCCGGACAGGAAACACCATATATTTT. Encoded protein: CSARTGNTIYF.

The rearrangement links TRBV29-1 to TRBJ2-5; D is possibly TRBD1 (6 bases). V lost 5 bases and J lost 4, with 14 bases in between. This CDR3 contains 13 residues. Germline CDR1 SQVTM, CDR2 ANQGSEA. This CDR3 is CSVSGTQGETQYF. The DNA of the CDR3 is TGCAGCGTTTCCGGGACACAGGGAGAGACCCAGTACTTC.

This clone was recorded once. The chain employs TRBV27 and TRBJ2-3; weak D call: TRBD1 (5 bases). Germline loops: CDR1 MNHEY, CDR2 SMNVEV (reference sequence). The CDR3 totals 15 residues. The ends were cut back, 2 bases at V and 3 bases at J, with 12 bases in the middle. The CDR3 DNA reads TGTGCCAGCAGTTTAAGCAGGGTTGATACAGATACGCAGTATTTT. Translating gives CASSLSRVDTDTQYF.

This chain joins TRBV27 and TRBJ2-2; D unresolved. V was pared by 3 bases and J by 4 bases, with 6 bases between. CDR1 and CDR2 from the germline V gene are MNHEY and SMNVEV (reference sequence). This CDR3 is 13 amino acids long. This CDR3 reads CASSFRATGELFF. CDR3 nucleotides: TGTGCCAGCAGTTTTAGAGCCACCGGGGAGCTGTTTTTT.

In the case of this clone: One end of the junction fails to match germline, which may point to a read error. The CDR3 nucleotides read TGTGCCAGCAGCGCCGGACAGGTAACTCGTGTACGCGGAAAAACTGTTTTT. It codes for CASSAGQVTRVRGKTVF. This chain connects TRBV28 to TRBJ1-4; TRBD1 agrees at 7 bases. Germline values: CDR1 MDHEN, CDR2 SYDVKM. The CDR3 loop spans 17 amino acids.

The rearrangement joins TRBV28 to TRBJ1-1; the D gene is possibly TRBD1 (5 bases). Germline CDR1 MDHEN, CDR2 SYDVKM. This CDR3 is built from 16 residues. V was pared by 2 bases and J by 1 base, with 14 bases between. CDR3: CASSLPSARANTEAFF. CDR3 DNA sequence: TGTGCCAGCAGTTTACCGTCGGCCAGGGCGAACACTGAAGCTTTCTTT.

The V gene is TRBV5-1, the J gene TRBJ2-1, with TRBD1 matching over 8 bases. The CDR3 extends over 16 amino acids. After removal of 0 bases from V and 3 bases from J, the junction contained 5 bases not matched to a gene. CDR1 and CDR2 (germline): SGHRS, YFSETQ. CDR3 sequence reads: CASSLEQGAVYNEQFF. CDR3 sequence (DNA): TGCGCCAGCAGCTTGGAGCAGGGGGCTGTCTACAATGAGCAGTTCTTC. The whole variable domain, remainder taken from reference TRBV5-1 and TRBJ2-1, is KAGVTQTPRYLIKTRGQQVTLSCSPISGHRSVSWYQQTPGQGLQFLFEYFSETQRNKGNFPGRFSGRQFSNSRSEMNVSTLELGDSALYLCASSLEQGAVYNEQFFGPGTRLTVL.

The chain uses TRBV9 and TRBJ2-7, with 11 bases lining up with TRBD2. This CDR3 comprises 14 residues. J was trimmed by 3 bases and V by 3 bases; bases with no gene match: 2. CDR1 SGDLS and CDR2 YYNGEE come from the germline V gene. The CDR3 bases are TGTGCCAGCAGCGCGACTAGCGGGAACTACGAGCAGTACTTC. Its translation is CASSATSGNYEQYF. The full variable domain, rest sourced from reference TRBV9 and TRBJ2-7, is DSGVTQTPKHLITATGQRVTLRCSPRSGDLSVYWYQQSLDQGLQFLIQYYNGEERAKGNILERFSAQQFPDLHSELNLSSLELGDSALYFCASSATSGNYEQYFGPGTRLTVT.

V usage is TRBV6-5 and J usage is TRBJ2-2, with a weak D call TRBD1 (6 bases). V was trimmed by 1 base and J by 6 bases, leaving 15 bases between them. The CDR3 covers 16 residues. Per germline, CDR1 MNHEY and CDR2 SVGAGI. The CDR3 reads CASSYLGTPSSGELFF. DNA for the CDR3: TGTGCCAGCAGTTACTTGGGGACACCTTCGTCCGGGGAGCTGTTTTTT.

This clone was counted a single time. The rearrangement uses TRBV28 and TRBJ1-5; weak D call: TRBD1 (5 bases). V lost 5 bases and J lost 7, with 15 bases in between. The germline gives CDR1 MDHEN, CDR2 SYDVKM. The CDR3 extends over 14 amino acids. Here the CDR3 DNA reads TGTGCCAGCAGTGCCAGGGTCTGGGGCCAGCCCCAGCATTTT. This encodes CASSARVWGQPQHF.